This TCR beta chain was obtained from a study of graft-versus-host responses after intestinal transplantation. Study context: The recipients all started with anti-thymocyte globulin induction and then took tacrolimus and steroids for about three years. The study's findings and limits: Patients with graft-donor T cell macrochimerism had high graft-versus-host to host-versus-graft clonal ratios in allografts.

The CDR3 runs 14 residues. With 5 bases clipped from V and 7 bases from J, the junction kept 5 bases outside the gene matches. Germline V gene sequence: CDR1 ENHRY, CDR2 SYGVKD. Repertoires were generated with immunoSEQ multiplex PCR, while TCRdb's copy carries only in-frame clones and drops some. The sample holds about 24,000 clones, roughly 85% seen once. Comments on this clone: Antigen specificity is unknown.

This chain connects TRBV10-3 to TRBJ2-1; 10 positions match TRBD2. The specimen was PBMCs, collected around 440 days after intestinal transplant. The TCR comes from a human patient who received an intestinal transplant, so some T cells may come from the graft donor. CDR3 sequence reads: CAISSAGGPNEQFF. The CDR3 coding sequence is TGTGCCATCAGTTCAGCGGGAGGGCCAAATGAGCAGTTCTTC.